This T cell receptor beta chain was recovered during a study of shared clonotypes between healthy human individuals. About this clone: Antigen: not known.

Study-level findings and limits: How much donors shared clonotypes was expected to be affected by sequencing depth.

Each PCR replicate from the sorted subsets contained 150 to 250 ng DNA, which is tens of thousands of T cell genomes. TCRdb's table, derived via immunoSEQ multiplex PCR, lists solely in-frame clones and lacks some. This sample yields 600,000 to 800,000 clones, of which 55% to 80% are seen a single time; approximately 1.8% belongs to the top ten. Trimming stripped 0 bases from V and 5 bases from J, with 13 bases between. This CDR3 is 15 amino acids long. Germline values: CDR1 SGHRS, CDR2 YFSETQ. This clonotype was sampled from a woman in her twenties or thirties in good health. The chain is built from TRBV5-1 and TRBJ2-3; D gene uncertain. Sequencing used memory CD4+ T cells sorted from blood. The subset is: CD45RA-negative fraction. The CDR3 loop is CASSLVGSPGDTQYF. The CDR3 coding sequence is TGCGCCAGCAGCTTGGTGGGTAGCCCGGGAGATACGCAGTATTTT.